This entry describes one T cell receptor (beta chain). What it binds is unknown. CDR3 length: 14 amino acids. V shed 5 bases, J shed 4 bases, and the junction held 3 bases outside the gene matches. CDR1 is LNHDA, CDR2 SQIVND, per germline (reference sequence). TCRdb's copy holds only in-frame clones and misses some; the assay was immunoSEQ multiplex PCR. The sample has 75,000 to 90,000 clones; 65% to 85% are singletons. Single viable CD3+CD4+CD8-CD45RO+ cells were sorted as the memory CD4+ T cells. This specimen belongs to a study of memory CD4+ T cells and cytomegalovirus serostatus. Whole-study findings and limits: CD4+ memory repertoires contained about 40% of the roughly 160 reported CMV TCRbeta sequences. Suggested: most of the CMV-linked TCR signature lies in CD4+ memory cells.

Source material: memory CD4+ T cells from blood. This sequence joins TRBV19 and TRBJ1-1; 11 bases fit TRBD1. The sequence was obtained from an adult in good health and CMV-seronegative. The CDR3 here is CASSGGTGGTEAFF. CDR3 coding DNA: TGTGCCAGTAGTGGAGGGACAGGGGGCACTGAAGCTTTCTTT.